The 27 T cell receptor beta chains presented below share a single source sample, sequenced in a study of regulatory T cells in long-lasting Graves disease. Time point meaning: persistent/refractory GD, antithyroid drugs over 5 years with positive TRAb. Preparation of the TCR library used RNA extracted from PBMCs. According to the study, TCR beta libraries were built with iRepertoire HTBI primers and CDR3-region Arm-PCR. TCRdb used MiXCR to reprocess the multiplex PCR reads, holding one entry per CDR3 protein. The table lists hundreds of thousands of distinct CDR3 sequences, about a fifth of them singletons. The source was peripheral blood mononuclear cells (PBMCs), collected when the disease was refractory, from a patient treated with antithyroid drugs. Receptors originate from a female donor with Graves disease.

This clonotype was detected many times. V usage is TRBV6-5 and J usage is TRBJ1-4, with D perhaps matching TRBD1 (5 bases). Per germline, CDR1 MNHEY and CDR2 SVGAGI. V was shortened by 0 bases and J by 5 bases, with 10 bases between the two germline ends. The CDR3 covers 15 residues. The CDR3: CASSYSGTVNEKLFF. The DNA of the CDR3 is TGTGCCAGCAGTTACTCGGGGACGGTGAATGAAAAACTGTTTTTT.

Worth noting for this clonotype: This may be a read error: a much more frequent sequence differs by one nucleotide. The chain couples TRBV6-5 to TRBJ1-5; 7 bases fit TRBD1. The germline CDR1 and CDR2 sequences are MNHEY and SVGAGI. The CDR3 is 15 amino acids. The CDR3 loop reads CVSSLNQGENQPQHF. In nucleotides, the CDR3 is TGTGTCAGCAGTTTAAACCAGGGGGAGAATCAGCCCCAGCATTTT.

The rearrangement links TRBV6-2 or TRBV6-3 to TRBJ2-7; D perhaps matches TRBD1 (5 bases). The CDR3 totals 15 residues. Trimming shortened V by 6 bases and J by 0 bases, and 15 bases separated the two germline ends. Looked up from germline, CDR1 is MNHEY and CDR2 is SVGEGT. CDR3 sequence: CASRVPGRSSYEQYF. The CDR3 bases are TGTGCCAGCAGGGTACCAGGGCGTAGCTCCTACGAGCAGTACTTC.

This clonotype has a count of ten or more. The CDR3 sequence is CASSPPWGAQYF. The CDR3 DNA follows: TGTGCCAGCAGCCCTCCTTGGGGGGCGCAGTACTTC. The gene calls are TRBV28 and TRBJ2-7; D possibly uses TRBD1 or TRBD2 (6 bases each). Trimming took off 6 bases at V and 9 bases at J, with 15 bases between the two ends. The CDR3 loop spans 12 amino acids. Germline assignment: CDR1 MDHEN and CDR2 SYDVKM.

This clonotype has only a few counts. The chain links TRBV29-1 to TRBJ2-5; 8 bases match TRBD2. CDR3 length: 16 residues. Germline CDR1 is SQVTM and CDR2 is ANQGSEA. V dropped 0 bases and J dropped 4; count of bases not matched to a gene: 10. The CDR3 reads CSVEDGLAGTGETQYF. The CDR3, as DNA: TGCAGCGTTGAAGATGGGCTAGCGGGCACCGGAGAGACCCAGTACTTC.

Notes on this clonotype: One end of the junction fails to match germline, which may point to a read error. The gene calls are TRBV4-3 and TRBJ1-2; 7 nucleotides line up with TRBD1. The CDR3 contains 13 residues. Germline values: CDR1 LGHNA, CDR2 YSLEER. This chain's CDR3 is CASSQVGGYGYAF. The DNA for the CDR3 is TGCGCCAGCAGCCAAGTAGGGGGCTATGGCTACGCCTTC.

This sequence joins TRBV29-1 and TRBJ1-5, with D possibly matching TRBD1 (5 bases). Germline lookup yields CDR1 SQVTM and CDR2 ANQGSEA. V was cut by 7 bases and J by 0 bases, with 13 bases left in between. This CDR3 comprises 14 residues. CDR3 sequence (DNA): TGCAGCGCCGGGGCGGCGGATAGCAATCAGCCCCAGCATTTT. This codes for CSAGAADSNQPQHF.

This clonotype was seen repeatedly, ten times or more. This chain connects TRBV28 to TRBJ1-5; possibly TRBD1 for D (5 bases). Germline V gene sequence: CDR1 MDHEN, CDR2 SYDVKM. The CDR3 has 14 amino acids. CDR3 sequence reads: CATNGRGGNQPQHF. In nucleotides, the CDR3 is TGTGCTACTAACGGAAGGGGAGGCAATCAGCCCCAGCATTTT.

This clonotype showed up many times. The chain couples TRBV13 to TRBJ2-7; 10 bases map to TRBD2. V shed 5 bases, J shed 3 bases, and the junction held 7 bases outside the gene matches. The CDR3 is 15 residues long. Germline V lookup: CDR1 PRHDT, CDR2 FYEKMQ (reference sequence). CDR3 nucleotides: TGTGCCAGCAGCAAAGGGGCTAGCGGGAGCTACGAGCAGTACTTC. This encodes CASSKGASGSYEQYF.

In this sample, this clonotype turned up many times. The CDR3 here is CASGTPEYEQYF. The CDR3 nucleotides read TGTGCCAGCGGGACACCAGAATACGAGCAGTACTTC. The chain has TRBV3-1 and TRBJ2-7, with D perhaps TRBD1 (6 bases). The CDR3 contains 12 residues. The V gene lost 8 bases and the J gene lost 4 bases, with 12 bases spanning the gap. In germline, CDR1 is LGHDT, CDR2 YNNKEL (reference sequence).

This clonotype has just a few counts. The CDR3 is CASSPTGGPYEQYF. CDR3 DNA: TGTGCCAGCAGCCCGACAGGGGGCCCTTACGAGCAGTACTTC. The chain recombines TRBV11-1 with TRBJ2-7, with TRBD1 matching 10 bases. The V gene end was trimmed by 5 bases and the J gene end by 4 bases; junction bases not matched to a gene: 5. The CDR3 has 14 amino acids. The germline V gene has CDR1 SGHAT and CDR2 FQDESV (reference sequence).

This chain joins TRBV10-2 and TRBJ1-6; no firm D call. The CDR3 is 14 amino acids. Germline V gene data show CDR1 as WSHSY and CDR2 as SAAADI. V was cut by 3 bases and J by 4 bases, with 7 bases left in between. The CDR3 sequence: CASSETAYNSPLHF. The CDR3 region has the DNA TGCGCCAGCAGTGAAACAGCGTATAATTCACCCCTCCACTTT.

CDR3 coding DNA: TGTGCCAGCAGCATGCGACAGGGGGGGACGACAGATACGCAGTATTTT. Translating gives CASSMRQGGTTDTQYF. V and J are TRBV11-2 and TRBJ2-3, with 9 positions matching TRBD1. V was clipped by 5 bases and J by 3 bases; unmatched bases: 9. The CDR3 is 16 amino acids. Germline V lookup: CDR1 SGHAT, CDR2 FQNNGV.

This clonotype was counted ten times or more. The chain couples TRBV6-1 to TRBJ2-5; D not resolved. The CDR3 consists of 14 residues. Germline V gene data show CDR1 as MNHNS and CDR2 as SASEGT. The V and J ends lost 6 bases and 0 bases respectively, with 11 bases between them. The CDR3 bases are TGTGCCAGCAGCCCGAGCGACAACCAAGAGACCCAGTACTTC. This sequence encodes CASSPSDNQETQYF.

This chain links TRBV19 with TRBJ1-1; weak D call: TRBD1 (5 bases). V was shortened by 7 bases and J by 0 bases, with 15 bases between the two germline ends. CDR1 LNHDA and CDR2 SQIVND come from the germline V gene (reference sequence). This CDR3 comprises 15 residues. CDR3 sequence reads: CASTTLGGMNTEAFF. CDR3 bases: TGTGCCAGTACGACGTTGGGGGGGATGAACACTGAAGCTTTCTTT.

This clonotype was recorded a few times. This chain connects TRBV14 to TRBJ2-2; D gene ambiguous. The CDR3 spans 14 residues. CDR1 and CDR2 (germline): SGHDN, FVKESK. Trimming took off 4 bases at V and 0 bases at J, with 6 bases between the two ends. Here the CDR3 reads CASSPATNTGELFF. DNA of the CDR3: TGTGCCAGCAGCCCCGCGACGAACACCGGGGAGCTGTTTTTT. The variable domain in full, with the rest retrieved from reference TRBV14 and TRBJ2-2, is EAGVTQFPSHSVIEKGQTVTLRCDPISGHDNLYWYRRVMGKEIKFLLHFVKESKQDESGMPNNRFLAERTGGTYSTLKVQPAELEDSGVYFCASSPATNTGELFFGEGSRLTVL.

This clonotype was recorded at least ten times. The V gene is TRBV7-8, the J gene TRBJ2-5; possibly TRBD1 or TRBD2 for D (5 bases each). This CDR3 comprises 15 residues. Germline CDR1 is SGHVS and CDR2 is FQNEAQ. Trimming cost V 3 bases and J 2 bases, with 13 bases left between them. This CDR3 is CASSLLRRTQETQYF. CDR3 coding DNA: TGTGCCAGCAGCTTGTTAAGGAGGACACAAGAGACCCAGTACTTC. Supplemented by reference TRBV7-8 and TRBJ2-5, the full variable domain reads GAGVSQSPRYKVAKRGQDVALRCDPISGHVSLFWYQQALGQGPEFLTYFQNEAQLDKSGLPSDRFFAERPEGSVSTLKIQRTQQEDSAVYLCASSLLRRTQETQYFGPGTRLLVL.

There are many counts of this clonotype. V is TRBV5-1 and J is TRBJ1-1; no firm D call. V gave up 3 bases and J gave up 2 bases, with 8 bases separating them. The length of the CDR3 is 13 residues. CDR1 and CDR2 (germline): SGHRS, YFSETQ. DNA for the CDR3: TGCGCCAGCAGCTGGGCATTCAACACTGAAGCTTTCTTT. This codes for CASSWAFNTEAFF.

The V and J genes are TRBV6-2 or TRBV6-3 and TRBJ2-5; tentatively, D is TRBD1 or TRBD2 (6 bases each). The J call may be incorrect, as the DNA end agrees better with TRBJ2-1. The CDR3 totals 13 residues. Germline V gene sequence: CDR1 MNHEY, CDR2 SVGEGT. CDR3 loop: CASSRGRNNEQFF. CDR3 DNA sequence: TGTGCCAGCAGTCGGGGGCGGAACAATGAGCAGTTCTTC.

The genes are TRBV7-8 and TRBJ2-1; D gene uncertain. The CDR3 loop spans 16 amino acids. Trimming removed 0 bases from V and 6 bases from J, with 15 bases in between. The V gene's germline CDR1 is SGHVS and CDR2 FQNEAQ. The CDR3: CASSLAKSRPTNEQFF. The CDR3 region has the DNA TGTGCCAGCAGCTTAGCCAAATCTAGACCGACCAATGAGCAGTTCTTC.

This clonotype occurred a few times. A read error likely explains this, since a far larger clone differs by one base. The chain joins TRBV10-3 to TRBJ1-2, with D perhaps matching TRBD1 (5 bases). This CDR3 is 15 amino acids long. With 5 bases removed from V and 4 bases from J, the gap between germline ends came to 17 bases. The germline V gene encodes CDR1 ENHRY and CDR2 SYGVKD. For the CDR3, the DNA is TGTGCCATCAGTTACCAAACAGGAGCAAGCTATGGCTACACCTTC. Its protein is CAISYQTGASYGYTF.

This clonotype was seen many times. The J gene is TRBJ2-7, the V gene TRBV6-1; D gene uncertain. CDR1 and CDR2 from the germline V gene are MNHNS and SASEGT. The V and J ends lost 5 bases and 0 bases respectively, with 17 bases between them. This CDR3 has 16 amino acids. The CDR3 reads CASSRPRDDYSYEQYF. The CDR3 DNA sequence: TGTGCCAGCAGTCGACCTAGAGACGATTACTCCTACGAGCAGTACTTC.

This rearrangement joins TRBV20-1 to TRBJ2-3; 8 bases agree with TRBD2. The CDR3 has 16 amino acids. Trimming removed 8 bases from V and 0 bases from J; junction bases left unmatched: 13. Germline V gene sequence: CDR1 DFQATT, CDR2 SNEGSKA (reference sequence). Here the CDR3 reads CSTRRLAGPSTDTQYF. CDR3 nucleotide sequence: TGCAGTACCAGAAGGCTAGCGGGTCCTAGCACAGATACGCAGTATTTT.

This clonotype has a count of ten or more. This rearrangement joins TRBV20-1 to TRBJ2-5, with TRBD2 as a possible D gene (5 bases). The length of the CDR3 is 15 residues. Germline assignment: CDR1 DFQATT and CDR2 SNEGSKA (reference sequence). With 3 bases removed from V and 3 bases from J, the gap between germline ends came to 17 bases. CDR3 region: CSARVVDLREETQYF. The CDR3 DNA reads as TGCAGTGCTAGGGTGGTGGACCTGAGGGAAGAGACCCAGTACTTC.

The gene calls are TRBV20-1 and TRBJ1-4; D may be TRBD1 (5 bases). V was trimmed by 2 bases and J by 5 bases, leaving 15 bases between them. The CDR3 sequence is 15 residues long. CDR1 is DFQATT and CDR2 is SNEGSKA in the germline V gene (reference sequence). The CDR3 coding sequence is TGCAGTGCTAGACACGTATTGGGGCAGAATGAAAAACTGTTTTTT. Protein sequence: CSARHVLGQNEKLFF.

This clonotype occurred a few times. The chain recombines TRBV6-2 or TRBV6-3 with TRBJ2-5, with D perhaps being TRBD1 or TRBD2 (6 bases each). The germline CDR1 and CDR2 sequences are MNHEY and SVGEGT. V was trimmed by 11 bases and J by 4 bases, leaving 11 bases between them. This CDR3 has 11 amino acids. This CDR3 reads CAGGRGETQYF. CDR3 coding DNA: TGTGCCGGGGGGCGAGGAGAGACCCAGTACTTC.

This clonotype has a handful of counts. The chain employs TRBV11-1 and TRBJ1-6; 8 nucleotides agree with TRBD1. V lost 5 bases and J lost 3; bases outside the gene matches: 9. Germline V gives CDR1 SGHAT, CDR2 FQDESV (reference sequence). CDR3 size: 17 residues. For the CDR3, the DNA is TGTGCCAGCAGCCCGAGGACAGGGTTTGACTATAATTCACCCCTCCACTTT. It is translated as CASSPRTGFDYNSPLHF.